The next 8 T cell receptor beta chains were all read from a single sample in a study of blood T cell repertoires in COVID-19. TCRdb keeps only in-frame clones here, not all; method: immunoSEQ multiplex PCR. The sample lists some 350,000 clones, around 86% seen once, with 3% in the top ten. The sequenced sample was peripheral blood. These receptors all stem from a human donor in a cohort sampled during active COVID-19.

The V and J genes are TRBV19 and TRBJ1-5; 7 nucleotides agree with TRBD1. The junction had 12 bases not matched to a gene; V was cut back by 6 bases and J by 4 bases. Germline V gene sequence: CDR1 LNHDA, CDR2 SQIVND (reference sequence). The CDR3 is 16 amino acids. The CDR3 sequence is CASSPADRDWNQPQHF. In DNA form, the CDR3 reads TGTGCCAGTAGCCCCGCCGACAGGGATTGGAATCAGCCCCAGCATTTT.

The genes are TRBV5-1 and TRBJ1-2; maybe TRBD1 (6 bases). CDR3 length: 15 residues. The germline V and J ends were trimmed by 4 bases and 7 bases, with 20 bases remaining between them. The germline CDR1 and CDR2 sequences are SGHRS and YFSETQ. CDR3 in DNA: TGCGCCAGCAGCACTGCCGACAGGATCGGCGGTGGCTACACCTTC. It is translated as CASSTADRIGGGYTF. Combining the CDR3 with reference TRBV5-1 and TRBJ1-2 gives the whole variable domain KAGVTQTPRYLIKTRGQQVTLSCSPISGHRSVSWYQQTPGQGLQFLFEYFSETQRNKGNFPGRFSGRQFSNSRSEMNVSTLELGDSALYLCASSTADRIGGGYTFGSGTRLTVV.

V gene TRBV28 combines with J gene TRBJ2-1; possible D gene TRBD1, 6 bases. CDR3 size: 14 residues. The ends were cut back, 2 bases at V and 12 bases at J, with 17 bases in the middle. Germline values: CDR1 MDHEN, CDR2 SYDVKM. The CDR3 sequence: CASSLGIQGIAQFF. The CDR3 DNA reads TGTGCCAGCAGTTTAGGAATACAGGGTATTGCGCAGTTCTTC. Drawing the rest from reference TRBV28 and TRBJ2-1, the complete variable domain is DVKVTQSSRYLVKRTGEKVFLECVQDMDHENMFWYRQDPGLGLRLIYFSYDVKMKEKGDIPEGYSVSREKKERFSLILESASTNQTSMYLCASSLGIQGIAQFFGPGTRLTVL.

This clone was seen only a few times. The chain has TRBV28 and TRBJ2-1, with TRBD1 as a possible D gene (5 bases). CDR1 and CDR2 from the germline V gene are MDHEN and SYDVKM. The CDR3 contains 15 residues. V gave up 3 bases and J gave up 4 bases, with 13 bases separating them. CDR3 DNA sequence: TGTGCCAGCAGTTTTCTAGGGGAAGCTTACAATGAGCAGTTCTTC. Translating gives CASSFLGEAYNEQFF.

V and J are TRBV15 and TRBJ1-3; the D is unclear. Trimming removed 0 bases at V and 2 bases at J, with 5 bases between. Germline values: CDR1 LNHNV, CDR2 YYDKDF (reference sequence). CDR3 length: 14 residues. The CDR3 sequence: CATSRDRTGNTIYF. The DNA of the CDR3 is TGTGCCACCAGCAGAGATCGTACTGGAAACACCATATATTTT.

The chain joins TRBV28 to TRBJ2-7; 8 bases fit TRBD1. The CDR3 spans 15 residues. V shed 4 bases and J 3 bases; nucleotides not matched to a gene: 8. The V gene's germline CDR1 is MDHEN and CDR2 SYDVKM. Here the CDR3 reads CASSSVGDRGYEQYF. CDR3 DNA sequence: TGTGCCAGCAGTTCGGTCGGCGACAGGGGCTACGAGCAGTACTTC.

V gene TRBV19 combines with J gene TRBJ2-7; 16 bases agree with TRBD2. CDR3 length: 18 amino acids. V shed 5 bases and J 2 bases; nucleotides not matched to a gene: 9. Per the germline V gene, CDR1 is LNHDA and CDR2 is SQIVND (reference sequence). This chain's CDR3 is CASSSTGTSGRDAYEQYF. In DNA, the CDR3 is TGTGCCAGTAGTTCTACCGGGACTAGCGGGAGGGATGCCTACGAGCAGTACTTC.

The chain joins TRBV2 to TRBJ1-5; 10 positions agree with TRBD1. From germline, CDR1 is SNHLY and CDR2 FYNNEI. V trimming: 4 bases; J trimming: 4 bases; junction bases outside the gene matches: 1. The CDR3 has 14 residues. The CDR3: CASSVDRGNQPQHF. The CDR3, as DNA: TGTGCCAGCAGTGTGGACAGGGGGAATCAGCCCCAGCATTTT.